These 15 T cell receptor beta chains were sequenced from one sample in a study of cytomegalovirus exposure and HLA in healthy donors. PCR employed 60 Vbeta and 13 Jbeta primers. Sequenced by immunoSEQ multiplex PCR; TCRdb stores in-frame clones only, minus some. This table holds approximately 280,000 clones, 85% to 90% found once. The sequenced sample was PBMCs. Source of these receptors: a woman aged 18-29 years in good health and CMV-seronegative.

The chain joins TRBV28 to TRBJ1-1; 8 bases map to TRBD1. With 6 bases clipped from V and 1 base from J, the junction kept 7 bases outside the gene matches. This CDR3 has 15 residues. From germline, CDR1 is MDHEN and CDR2 SYDVKM. CDR3 in amino acids: CASRTGAHGNTEAFF. The CDR3 bases are TGTGCCAGCAGGACAGGGGCCCATGGGAACACTGAAGCTTTCTTT.

The chain has TRBV30 and TRBJ1-1; weak D call: TRBD1 (5 bases). The germline V gene has CDR1 GTSNPN and CDR2 SVGIG (reference sequence). This CDR3 comprises 15 residues. Trimming stripped 0 bases from V and 6 bases from J, with 17 bases between. The CDR3 nucleotides read TGTGCCTGGAGTGTAACGGCAGGGATCGGTGCTGAAGCTTTCTTT. This sequence encodes CAWSVTAGIGAEAFF. The full variable domain, completed using reference TRBV30 and TRBJ1-1, is SQTIHQWPATLVQPVGSPLSLECTVEGTSNPNLYWYRQAAGRGLQLLFYSVGIGQISSEVPQNLSASRPQDRQFILSSKKLLLSDSGFYLCAWSVTAGIGAEAFFGQGTRLTVV.

The V call is TRBV5-1, the J call TRBJ2-7; a possible D gene is TRBD2 (6 bases). Trimming shortened V by 3 bases and J by 3 bases, and 10 bases separated the two germline ends. This CDR3 is built from 13 residues. Per germline, CDR1 SGHRS and CDR2 YFSETQ. The CDR3 region has the DNA TGCGCCAGCAGCTCCGTGGGGGGCTACGAGCAGTACTTC. Protein product: CASSSVGGYEQYF.

The chain joins TRBV7-3 to TRBJ2-1; a weak D match, TRBD1 (5 bases). The CDR3 covers 13 residues. Germline lookup yields CDR1 SGHTA and CDR2 FQGTGA. V was shortened by 5 bases and J by 10 bases, with 15 bases between the two germline ends. The CDR3, as DNA: TGTGCCAGCAGCCTCATAAGAGGACACGAGCAGTTCTTC. Translating gives CASSLIRGHEQFF.

This chain connects TRBV25-1 to TRBJ1-1; possible D gene TRBD1, 6 bases. Germline V CDR1 and CDR2: MGHDK, SYGVNS. The CDR3 has 13 residues. Trimming shortened V by 6 bases and J by 6 bases, and 14 bases separated the two germline ends. For the CDR3, the DNA is TGTGCCAGCAGGTCCACAGGGTACGCTGAAGCTTTCTTT. Amino acid sequence: CASRSTGYAEAFF.

V is TRBV6-4 and J is TRBJ2-1; D may be TRBD2 (7 bases). The germline CDR1 and CDR2 sequences are MRHNA and SNTAGT. V was shortened by 4 bases and J by 7 bases, with 17 bases between the two germline ends. There are 15 residues in the CDR3. The CDR3, as DNA: TGTGCCAGCAGTGTCATCGGGGGGCCTGGGAATGAGCAGTTCTTC. Translated: CASSVIGGPGNEQFF.

The CDR3 sequence is CASSPRTGLENTIYF. DNA for the CDR3: TGTGCCAGCAGCCCCCGGACAGGGTTGGAAAACACCATATATTTT. The V gene is TRBV7-9, the J gene TRBJ1-3; 8 bases are shared with TRBD1. Germline V gene sequence: CDR1 SEHNR, CDR2 FQNEAQ (reference sequence). CDR3 length equals 15 residues. The J segment lost 6 bases and the V segment lost 5 bases, leaving 9 bases of the junction unmatched.

V gene TRBV6-5 combines with J gene TRBJ1-1; 7 bases align to TRBD1. Germline CDR1 reads MNHEY; CDR2 reads SVGAGI. The V gene end was trimmed by 2 bases and the J gene end by 5 bases; junction bases not matched to a gene: 8. The length of the CDR3 is 15 residues. CDR3 coding DNA: TGTGCCAGCAGTTACGGGCCCCGGACAGGAACTGAAGCTTTCTTT. Amino acid sequence: CASSYGPRTGTEAFF.

The chain has TRBV19 and TRBJ1-5; D ambiguous. The V and J ends lost 7 bases and 5 bases respectively, with 12 bases between them. The CDR3 is made up of 13 amino acids. The germline V gene has CDR1 LNHDA and CDR2 SQIVND (reference sequence). CDR3 sequence: CASTGEWDQPQHF. The DNA for the CDR3 is TGTGCCAGTACCGGGGAGTGGGATCAGCCCCAGCATTTT. The variable domain in full, completed from reference TRBV19 and TRBJ1-5, reads DGGITQSPKYLFRKEGQNVTLSCEQNLNHDAMYWYRQDPGQGLRLIYYSQIVNDFQKGDIAEGYSVSREKKESFPLTVTSAQKNPTAFYLCASTGEWDQPQHFGDGTRLSIL.

The CDR3 protein is CASSYSMIGNTEAFF. In nucleotides, the CDR3 is TGTGCCAGCAGTTACTCGATGATCGGGAACACTGAAGCTTTCTTT. This chain connects TRBV6-5 to TRBJ1-1; D is unclear. V lost 0 bases to trimming and J lost 1 base, with 9 bases between them. Germline V lookup: CDR1 MNHEY, CDR2 SVGAGI. The CDR3 consists of 15 residues.

This rearrangement joins TRBV5-6 to TRBJ1-6; TRBD1 agrees at 9 bases. Trimming at V came to 0 bases and at J to 7 bases, leaving 8 bases not matched to a gene. The CDR3 has 17 amino acids. Looked up from germline, CDR1 is SGHDT and CDR2 is YYEEEE. Here the CDR3 DNA reads TGTGCCAGCAGCTTGGATAGGACGGGACAGGGAAATTCACCCCTCCACTTT. Residues: CASSLDRTGQGNSPLHF.

The CDR3 DNA is TGTGCCAGCAGCGTAGACAGTAACTATGGCTACACCTTC. It is translated as CASSVDSNYGYTF. The rearrangement links TRBV9 to TRBJ1-2; D gene uncertain. V lost 0 bases to trimming and J lost 1 base, with 4 bases between them. The germline CDR1 and CDR2 sequences are SGDLS and YYNGEE. CDR3 size: 13 residues.

The rearrangement uses TRBV28 and TRBJ1-1; 8 bases align to TRBD1. The junction had 8 bases not matched to a gene; V was cut back by 6 bases and J by 2 bases. In germline, CDR1 is MDHEN, CDR2 SYDVKM. The CDR3 loop spans 15 amino acids. The CDR3 region has the DNA TGTGCCAGCAGCCGGGGACAGGCTCGTAACACTGAAGCTTTCTTT. Encoded protein: CASSRGQARNTEAFF. The complete variable domain, with remaining parts taken from reference TRBV28 and TRBJ1-1, reads DVKVTQSSRYLVKRTGEKVFLECVQDMDHENMFWYRQDPGLGLRLIYFSYDVKMKEKGDIPEGYSVSREKKERFSLILESASTNQTSMYLCASSRGQARNTEAFFGQGTRLTVV.

The rearrangement joins TRBV5-1 to TRBJ2-7; 8 bases agree with TRBD1. With V trimmed by 0 bases and J by 2 bases, 1 base remained unmatched. Germline CDR1 is SGHRS and CDR2 is YFSETQ. This CDR3 region has 14 residues. Written as DNA, the CDR3 is TGCGCCAGCAGCTTGGAGACAGGGGCCTACGAGCAGTACTTC. Translation gives CASSLETGAYEQYF.

This chain connects TRBV5-1 to TRBJ2-7, with TRBD2 matching over 10 bases. Germline CDR1 is SGHRS and CDR2 is YFSETQ. The CDR3 length is 15 residues. The trim removed 1 base at V and 4 bases at J, leaving 5 bases unmatched. The CDR3 nucleotides read TGCGCCAGCAGCTTGAGAGGGACTAGCGCATACGAGCAGTACTTC. This translates into CASSLRGTSAYEQYF.